This T cell receptor (beta chain) emerged from a study of radiotherapy plus CTLA-4 blockade in lung cancer. Concerning this clone: Its antigen remains unknown.

Study results and limitations: TCR clones of tumor origin grew in blood after radiotherapy plus ipilimumab.

The table came from immunoSEQ multiplex PCR; TCRdb's copy has only in-frame clones and leaves some out. The sample has 14,000 to 15,000 clones, 72% seen once. The CDR3 is 13 amino acids. The germline V and J ends were trimmed by 6 bases and 10 bases, with 14 bases remaining between them. In germline, CDR1 is SGHDT, CDR2 YYEEEE. The sequenced sample was peripheral blood, obtained from a patient treated with radiotherapy plus ipilimumab. This receptor was taken from a human donor with non-small cell lung cancer whose response to radiotherapy plus ipilimumab could not be evaluated. The V and J genes are TRBV5-6 and TRBJ1-6, with a weak D call TRBD1 (6 bases). CDR3 in DNA: TGTGCCAGCAACAGGGAGCGAAACTCACCCCTCCACTTT. Protein product: CASNRERNSPLHF.